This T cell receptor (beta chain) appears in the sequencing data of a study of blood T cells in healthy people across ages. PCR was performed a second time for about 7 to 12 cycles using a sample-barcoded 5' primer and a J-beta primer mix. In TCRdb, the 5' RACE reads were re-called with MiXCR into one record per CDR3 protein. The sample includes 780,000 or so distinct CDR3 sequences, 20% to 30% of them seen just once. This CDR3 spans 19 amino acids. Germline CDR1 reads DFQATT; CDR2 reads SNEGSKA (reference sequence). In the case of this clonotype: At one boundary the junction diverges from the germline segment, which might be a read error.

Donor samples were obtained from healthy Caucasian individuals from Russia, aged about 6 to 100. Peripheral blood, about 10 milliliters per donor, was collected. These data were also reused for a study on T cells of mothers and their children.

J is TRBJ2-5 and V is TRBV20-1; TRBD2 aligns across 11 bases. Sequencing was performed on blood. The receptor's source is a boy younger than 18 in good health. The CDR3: CSARGQEGPTSGIQETQYF. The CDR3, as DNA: TGCAGTGCCAGAGGGCAAGAAGGTCCGACTAGCGGGATTCAAGAGACCCAGTACTTC.